A selection of T cell receptor beta chains follows, all from one sample in a study of control samples from healthy donors and cancer patients. TCRdb's table, derived via immunoSEQ multiplex PCR, lists solely in-frame clones and lacks some. The sample holds over 150,000 clones, around 94% seen once. Sequenced: PBMCs. These receptors all stem from a man aged 55 to 70 with colorectal cancer. Both conserved end residues are part of each CDR3. The D gene is left open where the match is weak.

j_gene	v_gene	d_gene	CDR3aa	CDR3nt
TRBJ1-5	TRBV18	NA	CASSPVDTNQPQHF	TGTGCCAGCTCACCCGTGGACACAAATCAGCCCCAGCATTTT
TRBJ1-1	TRBV5-1	NA	CASSLAAPAGTEAFF	TGCGCCAGCAGCTTGGCGGCCCCTGCGGGGACTGAAGCTTTCTTT
TRBJ2-5	TRBV5-1	NA	CASSQGTDVGTQYF	TGCGCCAGCAGCCAAGGGACTGACGTAGGGACCCAGTACTTC
TRBJ1-1	TRBV3-1/TRBV3-2	NA	CASSQDWTGEPLEAFF	TGTGCCAGCAGCCAAGATTGGACGGGAGAGCCTCTTGAAGCTTTCTTT
TRBJ1-5	TRBV2	NA	CASSSDWSNQPQHF	TGTGCCAGCAGTTCCGATTGGAGCAATCAGCCCCAGCATTTT
TRBJ2-7	TRBV4-1	NA	CASSQDRIEQYF	TGCGCCAGCAGCCAAGACAGGATCGAGCAGTACTTC
TRBJ1-2	TRBV30	NA	CAWSGGVYGYTF	TGTGCCTGGAGTGGCGGGGTCTATGGCTACACCTTC
TRBJ1-2	TRBV3-1/TRBV3-2	NA	CASSQSGAGYTF	TGTGCCAGCAGCCAATCAGGGGCCGGCTACACCTTC
TRBJ2-1	TRBV5-4	TRBD1	CASSLRGPYNEQFF	TGTGCCAGCAGCTTGAGGGGGCCCTACAATGAGCAGTTCTTC
TRBJ2-1	TRBV19	NA	CASSIGGQGNPNEQFF	TGTGCCAGTAGTATAGGCGGGCAGGGGAATCCCAATGAGCAGTTCTTC